A single sample is the source of the 32 T cell receptor beta chains below, sequenced in a study of regulatory T cells in long-lasting Graves disease. Researchers made TCR beta libraries by using iRepertoire HTBI primers and running Arm-PCR on CDR3 regions. In TCRdb, the multiplex PCR reads were re-called with MiXCR into one record per CDR3 protein. The table has some 440,000 distinct CDR3 sequences, less than 25% seen once. As to time point: persistent/refractory GD, antithyroid drugs over 5 years with positive TRAb. PBMCs were the source of the RNA used for TCR sequencing. Source: peripheral blood mononuclear cells (PBMCs), taken when the disease was refractory, from a patient treated with antithyroid drugs. Receptors were obtained from a female donor with Graves disease.

This clonotype was seen repeatedly, ten times or more. The chain is built from TRBV6-9 and TRBJ2-7; D ambiguous. The CDR3 is 15 residues long. In germline, CDR1 is MNHGY, CDR2 SVAAGI. Trimming shortened V by 3 bases and J by 3 bases, and 15 bases separated the two germline ends. CDR3 sequence: CASSYSLNTFYEQYF. The CDR3 DNA is TGTGCCAGCAGTTACTCACTGAATACGTTCTACGAGCAGTACTTC.

This clonotype appeared a single time. This chain joins TRBV30 and TRBJ2-7; D is unclear. This CDR3 spans 11 amino acids. V was trimmed by 8 bases and J by 7 bases, leaving 15 bases between them. CDR1 is GTSNPN, CDR2 SVGIG, per germline (reference sequence). The CDR3 region is CARAMGNEQYF. The CDR3 DNA follows: TGTGCCCGAGCCATGGGTAATGAGCAGTACTTC.

This clonotype came up a few times. The rearrangement links TRBV7-9 to TRBJ2-7; D is unresolved. This CDR3 spans 16 amino acids. CDR1 is SEHNR and CDR2 is FQNEAQ in the germline V gene (reference sequence). V was trimmed by 5 bases and J by 3 bases, leaving 20 bases between them. CDR3 DNA: TGTGCCAGCAGCCCCCCCGCTCCATTAGTGTTCTACGAGCAGTACTTC. The encoded protein is CASSPPAPLVFYEQYF.

This chain uses TRBV30 with TRBJ1-2, with 9 nucleotides matching TRBD1. The germline V gene has CDR1 GTSNPN and CDR2 SVGIG (reference sequence). J gave up 1 base and V 5 bases, and 5 bases lay outside the gene matches. The CDR3 spans 14 residues. The chain's CDR3 is CAWGQGTYNYGYTF. CDR3 nucleotides: TGTGCCTGGGGACAGGGGACGTATAACTATGGCTACACCTTC.

This chain joins TRBV7-9 and TRBJ2-7; D possibly matches TRBD1 or TRBD2 (7 bases each). V dropped 7 bases and J dropped 4 bases, with 14 bases sitting between them. The germline V gene encodes CDR1 SEHNR and CDR2 FQNEAQ (reference sequence). The CDR3 covers 13 residues. The CDR3 coding sequence is TGTGCCAGCACCCCCCAGGGGGGGTACGAGCAGTACTTC. Translating it yields CASTPQGGYEQYF.

This clonotype was seen ten or more times. The chain couples TRBV7-2 to TRBJ1-4; D is unresolved. CDR3 size: 13 residues. With 2 bases removed from V and 6 bases from J, the gap between germline ends came to 7 bases. Germline V lookup: CDR1 SGHTA, CDR2 FQGNSA. The CDR3 loop is CASSLKGYEKLFF. The CDR3 DNA sequence: TGTGCCAGCAGCTTAAAGGGTTATGAAAAACTGTTTTTT.

In regard to this clonotype: The CDR3 does not end in the conserved phenylalanine or tryptophan, so this is likely a read error. This chain connects TRBV3-1 to TRBJ1-2, with no clear D. The germline gives CDR1 LGHDT, CDR2 YNNKEL (reference sequence). Trimming shortened V by 2 bases and J by 4 bases, and 17 bases separated the two germline ends. This CDR3 contains 16 residues. Written as DNA, the CDR3 is TGTGCCAGCAGCCAATTCGACGGCGAGGTCATCTATGGCTACACCTCC. As protein: CASSQFDGEVIYGYTS.

The chain links TRBV20-1 to TRBJ2-7; 15 bases are a match to TRBD2. Germline CDR1 is DFQATT and CDR2 is SNEGSKA (reference sequence). CDR3 length: 19 residues. The ends lost 5 bases at V and 5 bases at J; junction bases unmatched: 19. The CDR3 sequence is CSADRLTPGLAGGDHEQYF. In DNA, the CDR3 is TGCAGTGCTGACCGCCTGACTCCCGGACTAGCGGGAGGGGACCACGAGCAGTACTTC.

This clonotype came up many times. The chain combines TRBV2 with TRBJ2-7, with TRBD2 as a possible D gene (7 bases). The CDR3 loop spans 14 amino acids. Germline CDR1 and CDR2: SNHLY and FYNNEI. Trimming pared 7 bases from V and 4 bases from J, leaving 17 bases between. CDR3 in amino acids: CASKRGAMLYEQYF. CDR3 nucleotides: TGTGCCAGCAAACGGGGGGCGATGCTATACGAGCAGTACTTC.

The chain recombines TRBV7-9 with TRBJ2-2, with D tentatively TRBD2 (5 bases). The V gene lost 5 bases and the J gene lost 4 bases, with 14 bases spanning the gap. CDR1 and CDR2 (germline): SEHNR, FQNEAQ (reference sequence). The CDR3 loop spans 15 amino acids. The CDR3, as DNA: TGTGCCAGCAGCCCGACGACCAGCGGCACCGGGGAGCTGTTTTTT. Its translation is CASSPTTSGTGELFF.

This clonotype has a count of ten or more. This chain joins TRBV28 and TRBJ2-5; D perhaps matches TRBD1 (6 bases). The CDR3 loop spans 14 amino acids. V was clipped by 4 bases and J by 6 bases, with 15 bases between them. Germline assignment: CDR1 MDHEN and CDR2 SYDVKM. The chain's CDR3 is CASSSMRQGKTQYF. DNA of the CDR3: TGTGCCAGCAGTTCGATGAGGCAGGGGAAGACCCAGTACTTC.

There are a few counts of this clonotype. The rearrangement uses TRBV14 and TRBJ1-5; 7 nucleotides line up with TRBD1. The germline gives CDR1 SGHDN, CDR2 FVKESK. The CDR3 is made up of 18 amino acids. V lost 2 bases to trimming and J lost 0 bases; unmatched junction nucleotides: 10. The CDR3 bases are TGTGCCAGCAGCCAAAAAGGGGGACAGATATATAGCAATCAGCCCCAGCATTTT. Its protein product is CASSQKGGQIYSNQPQHF.

In its sample, this clonotype was seen a few times. The V gene is TRBV28, the J gene TRBJ2-5; no clear D. The CDR3 is made up of 16 amino acids. V shed 6 bases and J shed 5 bases, with 22 bases lying between them. Per germline, CDR1 MDHEN and CDR2 SYDVKM. CDR3: CASSPYGSLTEETQYF. DNA of the CDR3: TGTGCCAGCAGCCCCTATGGCTCGTTGACGGAGGAGACCCAGTACTTC.

The V and J genes are TRBV7-9 and TRBJ2-7; D not certain. The CDR3 totals 14 residues. CDR1 and CDR2 (germline): SEHNR, FQNEAQ (reference sequence). Trimming pared 2 bases from V and 0 bases from J, leaving 8 bases between. CDR3 in amino acids: CASSLSPASYEQYF. Written as DNA, the CDR3 is TGTGCCAGCAGCTTAAGCCCGGCCTCCTACGAGCAGTACTTC.

There are a few counts of this clonotype. The rearrangement uses TRBV27 and TRBJ2-2; 10 nucleotides match TRBD2. CDR1 MNHEY and CDR2 SMNVEV come from the germline V gene (reference sequence). The J segment lost 6 bases and the V segment lost 8 bases, leaving 21 bases of the junction unmatched. CDR3 length: 19 amino acids. CDR3 loop: CASGSTGGYRLAGAGELFF. In nucleotides, the CDR3 is TGTGCCAGCGGCTCAACAGGGGGGTACAGGCTAGCGGGAGCCGGGGAGCTGTTTTTT.

This clonotype has just a few counts. J is TRBJ1-6 and V is TRBV9; no reliable D call. CDR1 and CDR2 (germline): SGDLS, YYNGEE. V shed 0 bases and J shed 0 bases, with 10 bases lying between them. This CDR3 contains 17 residues. CDR3 bases: TGTGCCAGCAGCGTAGGACCGGAGAGCTCCTATAATTCACCCCTCCACTTT. Translated: CASSVGPESSYNSPLHF.

This clonotype was observed at least ten times. The chain joins TRBV7-9 to TRBJ1-1; possibly TRBD1 for D (5 bases). Germline V gene sequence: CDR1 SEHNR, CDR2 FQNEAQ (reference sequence). The CDR3 runs to 13 residues. Trimming pared 6 bases from V and 1 base from J, leaving 9 bases between. In nucleotides, the CDR3 is TGTGCCAGCAGTTTTAGGGGGAACACTGAAGCTTTCTTT. Protein product: CASSFRGNTEAFF.

This clonotype has ten or more counts. The chain recombines TRBV18 with TRBJ1-1; the D is unclear. Trimming cost V 5 bases and J 5 bases, with 12 bases left between them. In germline, CDR1 is KGHSH, CDR2 LQKENI. This CDR3 is built from 13 residues. CDR3 nucleotide sequence: TGTGCCAGCTCATTGAACTTGGGAACTGAAGCTTTCTTT. Amino acids: CASSLNLGTEAFF.

The sample holds a few counts of this clonotype. The CDR3 sequence: CASSYSVDRVGEKLFF. CDR3 in DNA: TGTGCCAGCAGTTACTCGGTGGACAGGGTCGGTGAAAAACTGTTTTTT. The chain combines TRBV6-2 or TRBV6-3 with TRBJ1-4; TRBD1 agrees at 8 bases. V lost 0 bases to trimming and J lost 7 bases; unmatched junction nucleotides: 7. This CDR3 contains 16 residues. The germline V gene has CDR1 MNHEY and CDR2 SVGEGT.

This clonotype was seen only a few times. The chain employs TRBV29-1 and TRBJ2-7; perhaps TRBD1 as D (6 bases). Germline V lookup: CDR1 SQVTM, CDR2 ANQGSEA. Trimming pared 4 bases from V and 2 bases from J, leaving 12 bases between. The CDR3 loop spans 13 amino acids. Here the CDR3 DNA reads TGCAGCGTTGTAGAACAGGGCCCCTACGAGCAGTACTTC. Translating gives CSVVEQGPYEQYF.

This clonotype was detected only a few times. The rearrangement uses TRBV7-9 and TRBJ1-1; D is possibly TRBD1 (6 bases). Germline CDR1 and CDR2: SEHNR and FQNEAQ (reference sequence). Trimming shortened V by 4 bases and J by 0 bases, and 9 bases separated the two germline ends. This CDR3 is 14 amino acids long. CDR3 sequence reads: CASSSGALNTEAFF. The CDR3 bases are TGTGCCAGCAGCTCAGGGGCCCTGAACACTGAAGCTTTCTTT.

In its sample, this clonotype was seen a few times. The gene calls are TRBV4-1 and TRBJ2-1; D is undetermined. Trimming removed 0 bases from V and 6 bases from J, with 3 bases in between. Germline V lookup: CDR1 MGHRA, CDR2 YSYEKL. The CDR3 has 12 residues. CDR3 amino acids: CASSQDTNEQFF. The DNA for the CDR3 is TGCGCCAGCAGCCAAGACACCAATGAGCAGTTCTTC.

This clonotype has more than one count but fewer than ten. The V call is TRBV28, the J call TRBJ1-5, with D perhaps TRBD1 (6 bases). CDR1 is MDHEN and CDR2 is SYDVKM in the germline V gene. The CDR3 extends over 14 amino acids. V lost 3 bases to trimming and J lost 6 bases, with 12 bases between them. Written as DNA, the CDR3 is TGTGCCAGCAGTTTTGGGGGCCCAAGTCAGCCCCAGCATTTT. Translated, it gives CASSFGGPSQPQHF.

This clonotype showed up just a few times. This chain uses TRBV27 with TRBJ2-2, with a possible D match to TRBD2 (6 bases). V was trimmed by 5 bases and J by 6 bases, leaving 13 bases between them. The length of the CDR3 is 14 residues. The germline gives CDR1 MNHEY, CDR2 SMNVEV (reference sequence). CDR3 bases: TGTGCCAGCAGTCCCCACCCGGGGGCCGGGGAGCTGTTTTTT. Its protein product is CASSPHPGAGELFF.

As concerns this clonotype: The junction shows a germline mismatch at one end, possibly a read error. The gene calls are TRBV28 and TRBJ2-7, with D perhaps TRBD2 (5 bases). Looked up from germline, CDR1 is MDHEN and CDR2 is SYDVKM. The CDR3 has 15 residues. The CDR3 coding sequence is TGTGCCAGCCGTTTATTCAAGACGGGGTACGTCGAGCAGTACTTC. Protein product: CASRLFKTGYVEQYF.

This clonotype was observed at least ten times. The V gene is TRBV7-3, the J gene TRBJ2-7, with D possibly being TRBD1 or TRBD2 (5 bases each). There are 15 residues in the CDR3. The germline CDR1 and CDR2 sequences are SGHTA and FQGTGA. Trimming stripped 4 bases from V and 2 bases from J, with 15 bases between. CDR3 DNA: TGTGCCAGCAGCTCAACTCCGGGACCAACCTACGAGCAGTACTTC. This codes for CASSSTPGPTYEQYF.

This clonotype was picked up many times. The rearrangement links TRBV2 to TRBJ1-5, with D tentatively TRBD1 (5 bases). The CDR3 is 14 residues long. Deletions cut 8 bases from V and 4 bases from J, with 15 bases between. The germline V gene encodes CDR1 SNHLY and CDR2 FYNNEI. In nucleotides, the CDR3 is TGTGCCAGCGGACGGGGACGGGGAAATCAGCCCCAGCATTTT. It encodes CASGRGRGNQPQHF.

This clonotype was seen ten or more times. This sequence joins TRBV6-5 and TRBJ2-7; D not resolved. The germline gives CDR1 MNHEY, CDR2 SVGAGI. This CDR3 has 16 amino acids. Trimming removed 0 bases at V and 3 bases at J, with 15 bases between. The CDR3 here is CASSYSILSRFYEQYF. The CDR3 nucleotides read TGTGCCAGCAGTTACTCGATATTGAGTCGTTTCTACGAGCAGTACTTC.

V and J are TRBV18 and TRBJ1-5; no clear D. Germline lookup yields CDR1 KGHSH and CDR2 LQKENI. The CDR3 loop spans 16 amino acids. V dropped 3 bases and J dropped 0 bases, with 12 bases sitting between them. CDR3 region: CASSPTEGNSNQPQHF. The CDR3 DNA reads TGTGCCAGCTCACCGACGGAAGGGAATAGCAATCAGCCCCAGCATTTT.

The J gene is TRBJ2-3, the V gene TRBV15; no reliable D call. The V gene's germline CDR1 is LNHNV and CDR2 YYDKDF (reference sequence). This CDR3 comprises 13 residues. Trimming removed 3 bases from V and 4 bases from J, with 8 bases in between. The CDR3 coding sequence is TGTGCCACCAGCAGCTCCCTCCCAGATACGCAGTATTTT. Residues: CATSSSLPDTQYF.

The table lists this clonotype with a few counts. The CDR3 bases are TGTGCCAGCAGTTACGGGTCGCCCTACGAGCAGTACTTC. Its translation is CASSYGSPYEQYF. The chain couples TRBV5-4 to TRBJ2-7; D not certain. Looked up from germline, CDR1 is SGHNT and CDR2 is YYREEE (reference sequence). V lost 5 bases, J lost 2 bases, and 11 bases lay in between. The CDR3 is made up of 13 amino acids.

This clonotype was detected only a few times. One end of the junction is discordant with germline, which a read error may explain. The chain's CDR3 is CSARAPGEQYF. The DNA of the CDR3 is TGCAGTGCGAGAGCCCCGGGCGAGCAGTACTTC. The chain recombines TRBV20-1 with TRBJ2-7; D is unresolved. CDR1 DFQATT and CDR2 SNEGSKA come from the germline V gene (reference sequence). CDR3 length: 11 amino acids.